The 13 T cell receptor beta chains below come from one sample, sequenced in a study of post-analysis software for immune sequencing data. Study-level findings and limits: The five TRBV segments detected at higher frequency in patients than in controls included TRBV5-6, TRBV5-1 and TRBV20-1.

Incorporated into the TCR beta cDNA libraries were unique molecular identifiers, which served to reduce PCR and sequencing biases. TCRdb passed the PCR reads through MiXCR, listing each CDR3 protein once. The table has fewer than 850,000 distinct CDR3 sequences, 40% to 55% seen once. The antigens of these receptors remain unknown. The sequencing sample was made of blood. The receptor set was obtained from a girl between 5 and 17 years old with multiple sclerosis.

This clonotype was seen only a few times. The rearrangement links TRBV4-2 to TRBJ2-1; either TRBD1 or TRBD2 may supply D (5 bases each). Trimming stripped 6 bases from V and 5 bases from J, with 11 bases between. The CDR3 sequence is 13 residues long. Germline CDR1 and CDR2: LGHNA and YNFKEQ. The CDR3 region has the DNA TGTGCCAGCAGTGGGACGGGAAACAATGAGCAGTTCTTC. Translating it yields CASSGTGNNEQFF.

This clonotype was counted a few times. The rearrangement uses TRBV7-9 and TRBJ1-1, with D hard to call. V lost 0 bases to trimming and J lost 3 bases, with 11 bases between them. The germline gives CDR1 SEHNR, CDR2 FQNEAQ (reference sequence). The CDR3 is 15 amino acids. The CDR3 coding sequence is TGTGCCAGCAGCTTAGCGGTACAGCCTTACACTGAAGCTTTCTTT. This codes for CASSLAVQPYTEAFF.

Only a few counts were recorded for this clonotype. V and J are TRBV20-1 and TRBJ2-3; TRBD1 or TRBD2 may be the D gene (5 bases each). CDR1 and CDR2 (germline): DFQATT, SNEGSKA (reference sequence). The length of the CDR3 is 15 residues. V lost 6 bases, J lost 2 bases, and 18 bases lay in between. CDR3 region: CSAAPVGATTDTQYF. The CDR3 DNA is TGCAGTGCCGCCCCGGTCGGGGCTACCACAGATACGCAGTATTTT.

Here the CDR3 reads CASRINGYNEQFF. The CDR3 DNA sequence: TGCGCCAGCAGGATCAATGGGTACAATGAGCAGTTCTTC. The rearrangement links TRBV5-1 to TRBJ2-1; D not resolved. The germline gives CDR1 SGHRS, CDR2 YFSETQ. CDR3 length: 13 residues. The V end lost 5 bases, the J end lost 4 bases, and 10 bases lay between the germline ends.

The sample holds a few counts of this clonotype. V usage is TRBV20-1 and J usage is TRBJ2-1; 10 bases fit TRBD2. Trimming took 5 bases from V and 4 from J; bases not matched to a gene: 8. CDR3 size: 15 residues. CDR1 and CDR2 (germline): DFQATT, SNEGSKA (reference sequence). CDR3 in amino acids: CSALKAGGLYNEQFF. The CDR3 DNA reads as TGCAGTGCTCTAAAAGCGGGAGGGCTTTACAATGAGCAGTTCTTC.

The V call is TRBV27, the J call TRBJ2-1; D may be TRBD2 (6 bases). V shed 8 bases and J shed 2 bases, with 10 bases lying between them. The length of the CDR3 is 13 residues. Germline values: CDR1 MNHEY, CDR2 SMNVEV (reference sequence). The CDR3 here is CASRDFPYNEQFF. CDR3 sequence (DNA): TGTGCCAGCCGGGACTTTCCCTACAATGAGCAGTTCTTC.

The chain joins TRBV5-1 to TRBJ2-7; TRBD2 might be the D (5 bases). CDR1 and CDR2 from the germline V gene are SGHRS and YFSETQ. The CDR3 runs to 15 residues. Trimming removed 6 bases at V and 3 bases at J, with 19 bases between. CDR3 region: CASTITRADYYEQYF. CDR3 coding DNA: TGCGCCAGCACTATAACCCGAGCGGATTACTACGAGCAGTACTTC.

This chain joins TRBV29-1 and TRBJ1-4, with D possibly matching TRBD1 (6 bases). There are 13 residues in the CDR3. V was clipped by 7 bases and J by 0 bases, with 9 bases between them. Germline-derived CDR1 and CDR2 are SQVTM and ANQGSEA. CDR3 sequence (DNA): TGCAGCGCCAGACAGGCAACTAATGAAAAACTGTTTTTT. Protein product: CSARQATNEKLFF.

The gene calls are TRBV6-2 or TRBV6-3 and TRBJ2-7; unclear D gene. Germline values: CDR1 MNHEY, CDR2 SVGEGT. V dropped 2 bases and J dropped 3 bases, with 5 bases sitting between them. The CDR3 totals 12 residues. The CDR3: CASSYGRYEQYF. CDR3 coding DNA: TGTGCCAGCAGTTACGGGCGCTACGAGCAGTACTTC.

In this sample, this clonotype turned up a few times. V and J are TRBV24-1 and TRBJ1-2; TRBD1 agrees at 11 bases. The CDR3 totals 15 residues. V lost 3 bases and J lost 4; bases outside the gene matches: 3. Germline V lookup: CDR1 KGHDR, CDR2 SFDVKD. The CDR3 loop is CATSDPGTGGYGYTF. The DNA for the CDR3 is TGTGCCACCAGTGATCCTGGGACAGGGGGCTATGGCTACACCTTC.

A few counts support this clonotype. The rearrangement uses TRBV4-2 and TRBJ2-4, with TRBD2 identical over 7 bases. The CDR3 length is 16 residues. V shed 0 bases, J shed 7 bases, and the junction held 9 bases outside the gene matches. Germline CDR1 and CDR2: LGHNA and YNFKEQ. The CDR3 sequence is CASSQDPLVLANIQYF. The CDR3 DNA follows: TGTGCCAGCAGCCAAGATCCCCTAGTACTAGCGAACATTCAGTACTTC.

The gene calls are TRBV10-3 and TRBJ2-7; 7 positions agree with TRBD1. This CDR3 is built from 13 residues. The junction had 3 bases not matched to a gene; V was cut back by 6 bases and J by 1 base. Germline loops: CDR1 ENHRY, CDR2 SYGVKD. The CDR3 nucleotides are TGTGCCATCAGCCCGGGACAGTCCTACGAGCAGTACTTC. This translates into CAISPGQSYEQYF.

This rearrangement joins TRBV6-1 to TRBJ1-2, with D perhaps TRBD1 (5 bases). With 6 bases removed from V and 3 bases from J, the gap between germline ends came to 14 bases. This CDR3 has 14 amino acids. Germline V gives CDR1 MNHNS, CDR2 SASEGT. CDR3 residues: CASRGGGADYGYTF. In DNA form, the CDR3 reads TGTGCCAGCAGGGGGGGAGGCGCGGACTATGGCTACACCTTC.